This passage covers 20 T cell receptor beta chains from one sample sequenced in a study of T cells in Graves' hyperthyroidism and ophthalmopathy. Amplified TCR beta CDR3 regions derived from RNA transcripts. Using the HTBI primer set, a first-round RT-PCR was run on the TCR CDR3. TCRdb re-called the multiplex PCR reads through MiXCR, storing one row per CDR3 protein. Here the sample spans about 400,000 distinct CDR3 sequences, 15% to 18% being singletons. Sequenced material: blood. These receptors came from a woman between 18 and 29 years old with Graves' hyperthyroidism.

This clonotype was detected many times. The chain couples TRBV12-3 or TRBV12-4 to TRBJ2-5; the D gene is possibly TRBD2 (6 bases). V lost 2 bases and J 4 bases, leaving 23 bases between the germline ends. The CDR3 length is 18 residues. CDR3 sequence (DNA): TGTGCCAGCAGTTTAAGTAAAGTAGGGACTCGAGGGGTAGAGACCCAGTACTTC. Its translation: CASSLSKVGTRGVETQYF.

V usage is TRBV19 and J usage is TRBJ2-5, with a possible D match to TRBD2 (5 bases). The germline V gene encodes CDR1 LNHDA and CDR2 SQIVND (reference sequence). V lost 2 bases and J lost 3, with 7 bases in between. This CDR3 contains 13 residues. DNA for the CDR3: TGTGCCAGTAGTATATTGCGGGAAGAGACCCAGTACTTC. Protein product: CASSILREETQYF. Full variable domain (rest looked up from reference TRBV19 and TRBJ2-5): DGGITQSPKYLFRKEGQNVTLSCEQNLNHDAMYWYRQDPGQGLRLIYYSQIVNDFQKGDIAEGYSVSREKKESFPLTVTSAQKNPTAFYLCASSILREETQYFGPGTRLLVL.

This chain links TRBV12-3 or TRBV12-4 with TRBJ2-5, with 7 bases fitting TRBD1. The CDR3 covers 14 residues. The trim removed 7 bases at V and 1 base at J, leaving 6 bases unmatched. CDR3 in amino acids: CASNSDRSQETQYF. The CDR3 DNA is TGTGCCAGCAACTCGGACAGGTCCCAAGAGACCCAGTACTTC.

This clonotype was counted at least ten times. The chain has TRBV20-1 and TRBJ2-7; D is unclear. CDR1 DFQATT and CDR2 SNEGSKA come from the germline V gene (reference sequence). V was pared by 3 bases and J by 3 bases, with 15 bases between. This CDR3 is 14 amino acids long. CDR3 DNA sequence: TGCAGTGCTAGTCTTCCGGCTAGGTACTACGAGCAGTACTTC. Translating gives CSASLPARYYEQYF.

Only a few counts were recorded for this clonotype. The chain joins TRBV19 to TRBJ1-1; D unresolved. Germline loops: CDR1 LNHDA, CDR2 SQIVND (reference sequence). The germline V and J ends were trimmed by 1 base and 8 bases, with 8 bases remaining between them. The CDR3 runs to 12 residues. CDR3 sequence: CASSIGPGEAFF. CDR3 nucleotide sequence: TGTGCCAGTAGTATAGGACCCGGGGAAGCTTTCTTT.

In this sample, this clonotype turned up many times. The V call is TRBV30, the J call TRBJ1-2; D is perhaps TRBD1 (6 bases). Germline CDR1 is GTSNPN and CDR2 is SVGIG (reference sequence). Trimming stripped 3 bases from V and 4 bases from J, with 15 bases between. The CDR3 extends over 14 amino acids. CDR3 nucleotides: TGTGCCTGGAGCCGGGACAAGTTTTTCTATGGCTACACCTTC. Translation gives CAWSRDKFFYGYTF.

V is TRBV7-2 and J is TRBJ1-2; D is unresolved. This CDR3 is built from 15 residues. V lost 7 bases and J lost 0, with 15 bases in between. Germline V CDR1 and CDR2: SGHTA, FQGNSA. The DNA for the CDR3 is TGTGCCAGCATAAATCAAGGTACTTCTAACTATGGCTACACCTTC. Translation gives CASINQGTSNYGYTF.

In its sample, this clonotype was seen many times. The V and J genes are TRBV2 and TRBJ2-5; D is possibly TRBD1 (5 bases). The CDR3 loop spans 12 amino acids. Trimming left V 4 bases short and J 4 bases short, with 7 bases between. Per germline, CDR1 SNHLY and CDR2 FYNNEI. The CDR3 loop reads CASSARVETQYF. Written as DNA, the CDR3 is TGTGCCAGCAGTGCCAGGGTAGAGACCCAGTACTTC.

This clonotype was recorded many times. This rearrangement joins TRBV6-1 to TRBJ1-5, with D possibly matching TRBD1 (5 bases). The CDR3 has 15 residues. CDR1 is MNHNS, CDR2 SASEGT, per germline. V was pared by 1 base and J by 7 bases, with 14 bases between. CDR3 sequence (DNA): TGTGCCAGCAGTGAAGTTGGAGGGGAGAGGCAGCCCCAGCATTTT. Translating it yields CASSEVGGERQPQHF.

The table lists this clonotype with many counts. The chain recombines TRBV15 with TRBJ2-1; 9 bases map to TRBD1. J was trimmed by 4 bases and V by 1 base; bases with no gene match: 2. The CDR3 contains 15 residues. Looked up from germline, CDR1 is LNHNV and CDR2 is YYDKDF (reference sequence). CDR3 amino acids: CATSRGTGAYNEQFF. The CDR3 nucleotides read TGTGCCACCAGCAGAGGGACAGGGGCTTACAATGAGCAGTTCTTC.

This clonotype was found many times. An end of the junction does not agree with germline; a read error may underlie this. V usage is TRBV5-1 and J usage is TRBJ2-3; no reliable D call. The CDR3 is 13 amino acids. Germline values: CDR1 SGHRS, CDR2 YFSETQ. The CDR3 DNA is TGTGCCAGCAGCTTAGGCAGCACAGATACGCAGTATTTT. Translation: CASSLGSTDTQYF.

In its sample, this clonotype was seen many times. The chain combines TRBV4-1 with TRBJ2-2; D not certain. Germline CDR1 MGHRA, CDR2 YSYEKL. The CDR3 covers 16 residues. Trimming removed 0 bases at V and 3 bases at J, with 11 bases between. The CDR3: CASSQEWRTDTGELFF. The CDR3, as DNA: TGCGCCAGCAGCCAAGAATGGCGGACGGACACCGGGGAGCTGTTTTTT.

This clonotype was found a few times. V usage is TRBV5-1 and J usage is TRBJ2-7; TRBD1 or TRBD2 may be the D gene (6 bases each). The V and J ends lost 3 bases and 3 bases respectively, with 10 bases between them. There are 13 residues in the CDR3. Germline-derived CDR1 and CDR2 are SGHRS and YFSETQ. This CDR3 reads CASSSGDIYEQYF. Here the CDR3 DNA reads TGCGCCAGCAGCTCGGGGGACATCTACGAGCAGTACTTC. Supplemented by reference TRBV5-1 and TRBJ2-7, the full variable domain reads KAGVTQTPRYLIKTRGQQVTLSCSPISGHRSVSWYQQTPGQGLQFLFEYFSETQRNKGNFPGRFSGRQFSNSRSEMNVSTLELGDSALYLCASSSGDIYEQYFGPGTRLTVT.

The V gene is TRBV24-1, the J gene TRBJ2-1; 7 bases align to TRBD2. In germline, CDR1 is KGHDR, CDR2 SFDVKD. With V trimmed by 6 bases and J by 7 bases, 11 bases remained unmatched. The CDR3 length is 15 residues. The CDR3 region has the DNA TGTGCCACCAGTTCCCCGGGACTACTAAGGAATGAGCAGTTCTTC. Translating gives CATSSPGLLRNEQFF.

This clonotype was seen repeatedly, ten times or more. The chain combines TRBV5-4 with TRBJ2-6; D is uncertain. Trimming pared 0 bases from V and 2 bases from J, leaving 9 bases between. Germline loops: CDR1 SGHNT, CDR2 YYREEE (reference sequence). The CDR3 covers 16 residues. The CDR3 sequence: CASSLVTVTGANVLTF. DNA for the CDR3: TGTGCCAGCAGCTTGGTTACGGTGACTGGGGCCAACGTCCTGACTTTC.

This clonotype was recorded many times. This chain joins TRBV5-1 and TRBJ1-4, with unresolved D. Germline V gene sequence: CDR1 SGHRS, CDR2 YFSETQ. The CDR3 covers 13 residues. The V end was cut by 3 bases, the J end by 0 bases, with 3 bases between. CDR3 coding DNA: TGCGCCAGCAGCTCTACAACTAATGAAAAACTGTTTTTT. As protein: CASSSTTNEKLFF. The full variable domain, with the rest looked up from reference TRBV5-1 and TRBJ1-4, is KAGVTQTPRYLIKTRGQQVTLSCSPISGHRSVSWYQQTPGQGLQFLFEYFSETQRNKGNFPGRFSGRQFSNSRSEMNVSTLELGDSALYLCASSSTTNEKLFFGSGTQLSVL.

This clonotype was seen more than once but under ten times. This chain connects TRBV7-9 to TRBJ2-1, with TRBD2 matching 11 bases. The CDR3 length is 16 residues. Per germline, CDR1 SEHNR and CDR2 FQNEAQ (reference sequence). Trimming cost V 5 bases and J 6 bases; bases outside gene matches: 9. In DNA form, the CDR3 reads TGTGCCAGCAGCCCCCCTAGCGGGAGGTCCATCAATGAGCAGTTCTTC. Amino acids: CASSPPSGRSINEQFF.

The chain is built from TRBV28 and TRBJ1-5; D might be TRBD1 (5 bases). The length of the CDR3 is 17 residues. The germline V gene encodes CDR1 MDHEN and CDR2 SYDVKM. Trimming removed 6 bases from V and 7 bases from J, with 25 bases in between. The CDR3 nucleotides read TGTGCCAGCAGAAGTAGGGACCTGAAGACCGGCGGCCAGCCCCAGCATTTT. It encodes CASRSRDLKTGGQPQHF. The full variable domain, its missing parts supplied by reference TRBV28 and TRBJ1-5, is DVKVTQSSRYLVKRTGEKVFLECVQDMDHENMFWYRQDPGLGLRLIYFSYDVKMKEKGDIPEGYSVSREKKERFSLILESASTNQTSMYLCASRSRDLKTGGQPQHFGDGTRLSIL.

This clonotype was observed many times. This chain joins TRBV28 and TRBJ2-1; D remains unclear. Trimming took off 5 bases at V and 7 bases at J, with 15 bases between the two ends. Germline V CDR1 and CDR2: MDHEN, SYDVKM. The CDR3 is 14 amino acids. DNA for the CDR3: TGTGCCAGCAGTATCGGACCCGGTGGAAATGAGCAGTTCTTC. Encoded protein: CASSIGPGGNEQFF.

The V gene is TRBV6-1, the J gene TRBJ1-1; the D is unclear. The CDR3 runs to 16 residues. V lost 1 base to trimming and J lost 6 bases, with 18 bases between them. Germline CDR1 is MNHNS and CDR2 is SASEGT. DNA of the CDR3: TGTGCCAGCAGTGAAGGGGGTGGGCGGCAGTCCCCTGAAGCTTTCTTT. It yields the protein CASSEGGGRQSPEAFF.